These 17 T cell receptor beta chains were sequenced from one sample in a study of blood T cells in healthy people across ages (dated by TCRdb to the mid-2010s). The method behind the library was 5' RACE. Sequencing took place on an Illumina HiSeq 2500. The second PCR ran for about 6 to 12 cycles and used a J-beta primer mix along with a sample-barcoded 5' primer. TCRdb reran the public reads through fastp at Q25 and MiXCR, keeping productive beta chains. Every distinct CDR3 protein forms one entry, paired with its most common genes and DNA. The table for this sample lists approximately 700,000 distinct CDR3 sequences; approximately 31% of them were counted only once. The top ten constitute 15% of the sample. The specimen sequenced was blood. These receptors were obtained from a woman aged 80 or over in good health. Donor details come from another sample of the same person, matched by shared clones.

In its sample, this clonotype was seen a few times. The chain joins TRBV7-8 to TRBJ1-2; no definite D call. Germline V gives CDR1 SGHVS, CDR2 FQNEAQ. Trimming removed 1 base from V and 3 bases from J, with 6 bases in between. The CDR3 is made up of 13 amino acids. The CDR3 DNA reads as TGTGCCAGCAGCTTAGAGGTGGACTATGGCTACACCTTC. It translates to CASSLEVDYGYTF.

There are many counts of this clonotype. This chain uses TRBV5-1 with TRBJ2-7; D remains unclear. The CDR3 spans 14 residues. The ends were cut back, 0 bases at V and 6 bases at J, with 13 bases in the middle. Germline V gene sequence: CDR1 SGHRS, CDR2 YFSETQ. The CDR3 coding sequence is TGCGCCAGCAGCTTGGGGACGGTCCATCCCGAGCAGTACTTC. Protein product: CASSLGTVHPEQYF.

The gene calls are TRBV14 and TRBJ2-3; D not certain. CDR3 length equals 13 residues. Looked up from germline, CDR1 is SGHDN and CDR2 is FVKESK. Trimming pared 0 bases from V and 5 bases from J, leaving 6 bases between. The chain's CDR3 is CASSQDPRDTQYF. The CDR3 DNA reads as TGTGCCAGCAGCCAAGACCCCAGAGATACGCAGTATTTT.

Turning to this clonotype: It may be a read error: a sequence one base away is much more abundant. The chain carries TRBV15 and TRBJ2-5, with 12 bases matching TRBD1. With V trimmed by 0 bases and J by 5 bases, 7 bases remained unmatched. This CDR3 has 17 residues. CDR1 and CDR2 (germline): LNHNV, YYDKDF (reference sequence). The CDR3 region is CATSRDRGTGGGETQYF. CDR3 in DNA: TGTGCCACCAGCAGAGATAGGGGGACAGGGGGCGGGGAGACCCAGTACTTC.

In the case of this clonotype: A much bigger clone sits one base away, suggesting this may be a read error. The V gene is TRBV11-2, the J gene TRBJ1-2, with D possibly being TRBD1 (5 bases). The CDR3 loop spans 14 amino acids. Germline assignment: CDR1 SGHAT and CDR2 FQNNGV. CDR3 region: CASSPVMGRYGHTF. The CDR3 nucleotides are TGTGCCAGCAGCCCTGTAATGGGGCGGTATGGCCACACCTTC.

This clonotype has at least ten counts. The chain employs TRBV9 and TRBJ2-7, with unresolved D. This CDR3 has 13 residues. Between the trimmed V and J ends, which lost 5 bases and 3 bases, there was a span of 12 bases. Germline V gives CDR1 SGDLS, CDR2 YYNGEE. This CDR3 is CASSWRPGYEQYF. CDR3 sequence (DNA): TGTGCCAGCAGTTGGAGACCGGGCTACGAGCAGTACTTC. The complete variable domain, with remaining parts taken from reference TRBV9 and TRBJ2-7, reads DSGVTQTPKHLITATGQRVTLRCSPRSGDLSVYWYQQSLDQGLQFLIQYYNGEERAKGNILERFSAQQFPDLHSELNLSSLELGDSALYFCASSWRPGYEQYFGPGTRLTVT.

This chain connects TRBV28 to TRBJ1-1; D is undetermined. V lost 5 bases and J lost 1, with 11 bases in between. This CDR3 comprises 14 residues. Germline V lookup: CDR1 MDHEN, CDR2 SYDVKM. Here the CDR3 reads CASSPTFANTEAFF. The CDR3 region has the DNA TGTGCCAGCAGTCCCACATTCGCGAACACTGAAGCTTTCTTT.

The V gene is TRBV6-6, the J gene TRBJ2-1; 10 positions match TRBD2. Germline CDR1 MNHNY, CDR2 SVGAGI (reference sequence). The CDR3 extends over 14 amino acids. The V segment lost 2 bases and the J segment 5 bases; nucleotides outside the gene matches: 0. The CDR3 bases are TGTGCCAGCAGTTACGGACTAGCGGACAATGAGCAGTTCTTC. Protein product: CASSYGLADNEQFF.

This chain links TRBV29-1 with TRBJ2-5; possible D gene TRBD1, 5 bases. Trimming removed 0 bases from V and 0 bases from J, with 14 bases in between. Germline loops: CDR1 SQVTM, CDR2 ANQGSEA. This CDR3 contains 16 residues. Here the CDR3 DNA reads TGCAGCGTTGAAGAGCCGAGACAGCGACACCAAGAGACCCAGTACTTC. Translated: CSVEEPRQRHQETQYF.

This clonotype has ten or more counts. The J gene is TRBJ2-4, the V gene TRBV7-9; D perhaps matches TRBD2 (5 bases). Germline assignment: CDR1 SEHNR and CDR2 FQNEAQ (reference sequence). The CDR3 spans 15 residues. V was trimmed by 5 bases and J by 2 bases, leaving 13 bases between them. CDR3 nucleotides: TGTGCCAGCAGCCCCGGGAACCCGACCAAAAACATTCAGTACTTC. Translating gives CASSPGNPTKNIQYF.

This clonotype was seen many times. This rearrangement joins TRBV7-2 to TRBJ2-1; TRBD2 agrees at 8 bases. The V and J ends lost 5 bases and 5 bases, in that order; junction bases with no gene match: 11. The CDR3 is 16 amino acids. Germline V gene lookup returns CDR1 SGHTA and CDR2 FQGNSA. CDR3 amino acids: CASSRGGGGHDNEQFF. The CDR3, as DNA: TGTGCCAGCAGCCGGGGGGGCGGGGGCCACGACAATGAGCAGTTCTTC.

This clonotype was seen a few times. The rearrangement joins TRBV2 to TRBJ2-7; D is undetermined. The DNA end favors TRBJ2-5, so the J call may be wrong. The CDR3 is 14 amino acids. The germline gives CDR1 SNHLY, CDR2 FYNNEI. In DNA, the CDR3 is TGTGCCAGCAGTGAGGCGGATCCCCGGAGGACCCAGTACTTC. It encodes CASSEADPRRTQYF.

The sample holds many counts of this clonotype. The chain employs TRBV12-3 or TRBV12-4 and TRBJ2-1, with 10 bases aligning to TRBD2. J gave up 8 bases and V 2 bases, and 3 bases lay outside the gene matches. The CDR3 is 14 residues long. The CDR3 reads CASSLLAGDYEQFF. For the CDR3, the DNA is TGTGCCAGCAGTTTACTAGCGGGAGACTATGAGCAGTTCTTC.

This clonotype showed up just a few times. Since a much larger clone is just one base distant, this may be a read error. The chain recombines TRBV5-4 with TRBJ2-5, with 10 bases lining up with TRBD2. J lost 13 bases, V lost 1 base, and 7 bases had no gene match. Germline V lookup: CDR1 SGHNT, CDR2 YYREEE (reference sequence). The CDR3 extends over 13 amino acids. The chain's CDR3 is CASSLPSGGLPYF. The CDR3 nucleotides read TGTGCCAGCAGCTTGCCTAGCGGGGGCCTCCCGTACTTC.

This clonotype was observed at least ten times. The V and J genes are TRBV7-6 and TRBJ2-5, with 8 bases fitting TRBD1. The J segment lost 0 bases and the V segment lost 10 bases, leaving 4 bases of the junction unmatched. The CDR3 totals 13 residues. CDR1 is SGHVS, CDR2 FNYEAQ, per germline. The CDR3 DNA sequence: TGTGCCACGGGCAGGGGGCACCAAGAGACCCAGTACTTC. It is translated as CATGRGHQETQYF.

About this clonotype: A read error is possible here, since a much larger clone lies one base away. V and J are TRBV5-5 and TRBJ2-5; unclear D gene. The last part of the DNA fits TRBJ2-1 better; the J call may be wrong. The CDR3 consists of 12 residues. In germline, CDR1 is SGHKS, CDR2 YYEKEE (reference sequence). The CDR3 region has the DNA TGTGCCAGCAGCTTGGATACAGAGACCCAGTTCTTC. Translated: CASSLDTETQFF.

As concerns this clonotype: Just one base apart from a much larger clone, this may be a read error. CDR3 coding DNA: TGTGCCAGCAGAACGACAGGGTTGGACTATGGCTGCACCTTC. Its protein is CASRTTGLDYGCTF. The chain couples TRBV28 to TRBJ1-2, with 7 bases lining up with TRBD1. This CDR3 has 14 amino acids. Germline CDR1 MDHEN, CDR2 SYDVKM.